Sequencing of this T cell receptor beta chain was carried out in a study of blood T cell repertoires in COVID-19. CDR1 and CDR2 from the germline V gene are MNHEY and SMNVEV (reference sequence). This CDR3 contains 13 residues. V lost 6 bases, J lost 8 bases, and 4 bases stayed unmatched. Clones were sequenced by immunoSEQ multiplex PCR, and TCRdb holds only the in-frame ones, with some missing. The sample comprises 130,000 to 150,000 clones, around 84% of which are singletons, and 38% rests with the top ten. The sequence derives from a human donor in a cohort sampled during active COVID-19. This chain uses TRBV27 with TRBJ1-5; TRBD1 matches at 10 bases. The sequenced sample consisted of peripheral blood. The CDR3 sequence is CASSRQGAEPQHF. In DNA form, the CDR3 reads TGTGCCAGCAGCCGACAGGGGGCTGAGCCCCAGCATTTT.